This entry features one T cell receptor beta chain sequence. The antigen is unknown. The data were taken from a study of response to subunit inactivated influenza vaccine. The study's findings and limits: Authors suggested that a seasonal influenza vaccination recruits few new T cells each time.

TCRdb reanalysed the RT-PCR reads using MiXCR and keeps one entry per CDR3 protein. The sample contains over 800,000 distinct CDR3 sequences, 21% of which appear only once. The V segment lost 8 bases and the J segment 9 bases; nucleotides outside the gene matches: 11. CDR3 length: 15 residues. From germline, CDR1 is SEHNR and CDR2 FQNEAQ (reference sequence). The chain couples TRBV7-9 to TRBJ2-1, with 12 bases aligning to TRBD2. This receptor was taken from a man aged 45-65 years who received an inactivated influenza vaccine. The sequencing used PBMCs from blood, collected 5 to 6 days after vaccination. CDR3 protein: CASGRLAGARGEQFF. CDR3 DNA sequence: TGTGCCAGCGGCAGACTAGCGGGAGCCCGGGGTGAGCAGTTCTTC.